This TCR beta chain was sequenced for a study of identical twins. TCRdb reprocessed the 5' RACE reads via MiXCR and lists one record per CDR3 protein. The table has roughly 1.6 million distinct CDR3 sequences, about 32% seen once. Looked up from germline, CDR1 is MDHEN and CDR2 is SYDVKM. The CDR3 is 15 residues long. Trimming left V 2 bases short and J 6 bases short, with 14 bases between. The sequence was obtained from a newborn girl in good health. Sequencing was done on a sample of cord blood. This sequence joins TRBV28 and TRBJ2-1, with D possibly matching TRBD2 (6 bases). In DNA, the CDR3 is TGTGCCAGCAGTTTACCCCTGGGACTCCCCAATGAGCAGTTCTTC. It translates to CASSLPLGLPNEQFF.